The sample holds a few counts of the clone carrying this TCR beta chain. The V gene lost 5 bases and the J gene lost 10 bases, with 13 bases spanning the gap. Germline V gives CDR1 SGHTA, CDR2 FQGNSA. The CDR3 sequence is 12 residues long. This entry is derived from a study of CD8 T cells in ankylosing spondylitis. TCRdb redid the calling of the 5' RACE reads with MiXCR, one entry per CDR3 protein. The profile shows about 130,000 distinct CDR3 sequences, approximately 9.7% of them singletons. Sequencing input: blood, either unsorted or a sorted T cell fraction (not recorded which). The chain carries TRBV7-2 and TRBJ2-3; D not resolved. The receptor was derived from a male donor with ankylosing spondylitis or in good health (not recorded which). The CDR3 sequence: CASSPQKFSQYF. In DNA form, the CDR3 reads TGTGCCAGCAGCCCCCAAAAGTTCTCGCAGTATTTT.